This note documents a single TCR beta chain sequence. The sample is drawn from a study of CD8 T cells in Susac syndrome. About 0.45 to 1 ug RNA was reverse transcribed with random hexamers. The method of amplification for TCR beta CDR3 was immunoSEQ multiplex PCR, covering 54 Vbeta and 13 Jbeta. A single record per CDR3 protein comes from TCRdb applying MiXCR to the immunoSEQ multiplex PCR reads. The profile shows around 59,000 distinct CDR3 sequences, approximately 94% of them singletons. This CDR3 region has 16 residues. J lost 4 bases, V lost 1 base, and 6 bases had no gene match. The germline CDR1 and CDR2 sequences are MGHRA and YSYEKL.

V gene TRBV4-1 combines with J gene TRBJ1-5, with 8 bases identical to TRBD1. The clonotype originates from a human donor in good health. The sample taken for sequencing was CD8+ T cells from PBMCs. The CDR3 DNA sequence: TGCGCCAGCAGCCAAGCAGGGGGCATAGGAAATCAGCCCCAGCATTTT. Its protein product is CASSQAGGIGNQPQHF.